Listed below are T cell receptor beta chains from one sample, sequenced in a study of OX40 agonist ivuxolimab in advanced cancers. Sequenced by immunoSEQ multiplex PCR; TCRdb stores in-frame clones only, minus some. The sample records tens of thousands of clones, around 86% being singletons. Here the sequenced sample was CD4+ or CD8+ T cells sorted from blood, taken in a trial of the OX40 agonist ivuxolimab. The source is an adult with an advanced solid tumor such as melanoma, head and neck, liver or kidney cancer. CDR3s include the opening cysteine and the closing phenylalanine or tryptophan. The D gene is left open where the match is weak. Only some rows state a clone size, as once, few, many or a class for expanded clones.

clone_size j_call v_call d_call cdr3_aa cdr3_nt
NA TRBJ1-5 TRBV5-5 TRBD1 CASTSEGTGDQPQHF TGTGCCAGCACCTCGGAAGGGACAGGGGACCAGCCCCAGCATTTT
NA TRBJ2-1 TRBV28 NA CASSLRGGGGEQFF TGTGCCAGCAGTTTACGAGGGGGCGGGGGTGAGCAGTTCTTC
few TRBJ1-2 TRBV5-1 TRBD1 CASSLGWTGASNYGYTF TGCGCCAGCAGCTTGGGTTGGACAGGCGCCTCTAACTATGGCTACACCTTC
NA TRBJ2-1 TRBV11-3 NA CASSSSGMYRGNEQFF TGTGCCAGCAGCTCCTCGGGGATGTATCGGGGCAATGAGCAGTTCTTC
NA TRBJ2-5 TRBV2 TRBD2 CASSDRLAGGQETQYF TGTGCCAGCAGCGACCGACTAGCGGGGGGGCAGGAGACCCAGTACTTC
few TRBJ1-5 TRBV6-1 NA CASSATRTVSNQPQHF TGTGCCAGCAGTGCTACCCGGACAGTGAGCAATCAGCCCCAGCATTTT
NA TRBJ2-1 TRBV19 NA CASSIGHTDEQFF TGTGCCAGTAGTATAGGCCACACCGATGAGCAGTTCTTC
NA TRBJ2-3 TRBV29-1 NA CSGVRSDTQYF TGCAGCGGCGTAAGGTCAGATACGCAGTATTTT
NA TRBJ2-3 TRBV7-3 TRBD2 CASSPQLAGGATDTQYF TGTGCCAGCAGCCCCCAGCTAGCGGGGGGCGCCACAGATACGCAGTATTTT
NA TRBJ1-5 TRBV19 NA CASSTTEYQPQHF TGTGCCAGTAGTACGACAGAATATCAGCCCCAGCATTTT
once TRBJ2-4 TRBV6-5 TRBD1 CASRTGLNIQYF TGTGCCAGCAGGACAGGGTTAAACATTCAGTACTTC
few TRBJ2-7 TRBV7-2 TRBD2 CASSFLAGPYEQYF TGTGCCAGCAGCTTTCTAGCGGGGCCCTACGAGCAGTACTTC
once TRBJ1-3 TRBV9 NA CASSVVEAGNTIYF TGTGCCAGCAGCGTAGTAGAAGCTGGAAACACCATATATTTT
NA TRBJ1-1 TRBV10-3 TRBD1 CAIMSGQGTEAFF TGTGCCATCATGAGCGGACAGGGAACTGAAGCTTTCTTT
NA TRBJ2-3 TRBV5-8 NA CASSLVYADYGTDTQYF TGTGCCAGCAGCTTGGTGTACGCGGATTACGGAACAGATACGCAGTATTTT
once TRBJ1-4 TRBV5-4 NA CASSVGQNEKLFF TGTGCCAGCAGCGTTGGACAGAATGAAAAACTGTTTTTT
NA TRBJ1-6 TRBV11-2 NA CASSPRGSSYNSPLHF TGTGCCAGCAGCCCCCGTGGGAGCTCCTATAATTCACCCCTCCACTTT
NA TRBJ1-2 TRBV5-6 TRBD1 CASSLDRRGLYGYTF TGTGCCAGCAGCTTGGATCGCAGGGGGCTGTATGGCTACACCTTC
NA TRBJ1-1 TRBV6-5 NA CASSHSKGTEAFF TGTGCCAGCAGTCACTCAAAGGGGACTGAAGCTTTCTTT
once TRBJ2-7 TRBV29-1 TRBD1 CSVGQGAFEQYF TGCAGTGTCGGACAGGGGGCATTCGAGCAGTACTTC
NA TRBJ2-1 TRBV28 NA CASKRAENEQFF TGTGCCAGCAAACGGGCTGAAAATGAGCAGTTCTTC
NA TRBJ2-5 TRBV11-2 NA CASSLGGNLRWETQYF TGTGCCAGCAGCTTAGGAGGGAACCTAAGGTGGGAGACCCAGTACTTC
NA TRBJ2-2 TRBV5-1 NA CASREASGTGELFF TGCGCCAGCAGGGAAGCAAGCGGCACCGGGGAGCTGTTTTTT
NA TRBJ2-7 TRBV7-2 TRBD2 CASSLTGRAGGNYEQYF TGTGCCAGCAGCTTAACAGGGAGGGCGGGAGGAAACTACGAGCAGTACTTC
medium-sized TRBJ2-1 TRBV29-1 NA CSVEQGPNEQFF TGCAGCGTTGAGCAGGGCCCCAATGAGCAGTTCTTC
NA TRBJ2-7 TRBV10-3 NA CAISQRLRAGADEQYF TGTGCCATCAGTCAGAGACTTAGGGCGGGGGCCGACGAGCAGTACTTC
NA TRBJ2-1 TRBV19 NA CASSIGLLASERGGPYNEQFF TGTGCCAGTAGTATCGGCCTCCTAGCGTCGGAGAGAGGGGGTCCCTACAATGAGCAGTTCTTC
few TRBJ1-6 TRBV5-5 NA CASRGTGPYNSPLHF TGTGCCAGCCGAGGAACGGGGCCCTATAATTCACCCCTCCACTTT
NA TRBJ2-1 TRBV11-3 TRBD2 CASSLDLSGAYNEQFF TGTGCCAGCAGCTTAGATCTCAGCGGGGCCTACAATGAGCAGTTCTTC
few TRBJ2-2 TRBV6-1 NA CASSEARNTGELFF TGTGCCAGCAGTGAAGCCAGGAACACCGGGGAGCTGTTTTTT
NA TRBJ2-7 TRBV5-1 TRBD2 CASSLDSSGIPVEQYF TGCGCCAGCAGCTTGGACTCTAGCGGAATACCTGTCGAGCAGTACTTC
NA TRBJ2-2 TRBV11-3 TRBD1 CASSPGQGSSGELFF TGTGCCAGCAGCCCCGGACAGGGCTCGTCCGGGGAGCTGTTTTTT
once TRBJ2-5 TRBV7-2 NA CASSSPYQETQYF TGTGCCAGCAGCTCCCCGTACCAAGAGACCCAGTACTTC
NA TRBJ2-3 TRBV29-1 NA CSAEGWTTDTQYF TGCAGCGCCGAAGGGTGGACTACAGATACGCAGTATTTT
NA TRBJ2-4 TRBV30 NA CAWSGGLAPKNIQYF TGTGCCTGGAGTGGTGGCCTAGCGCCCAAAAACATTCAGTACTTC
NA TRBJ2-7 TRBV5-4 NA CASSAGQRPLEQYF TGTGCCAGCAGCGCGGGACAGAGACCACTCGAGCAGTACTTC
NA TRBJ1-3 TRBV10-3 NA CAIRSAGSYSGNTIYF TGTGCCATCAGGTCAGCTGGCTCCTACTCTGGAAACACCATATATTTT
NA TRBJ1-1 TRBV7-9 TRBD1 CASSLGDRFVAEAFF TGTGCCAGCAGCTTAGGGGACAGGTTTGTTGCTGAAGCTTTCTTT
NA TRBJ1-1 TRBV14 TRBD1 CASSQDSPLTGPGAFF TGTGCCAGCAGCCAAGATAGCCCCCTGACAGGGCCGGGAGCTTTCTTT
NA TRBJ1-5 TRBV27 NA CASSLSVSNQPQHF TGTGCCAGCAGTTTATCAGTTAGCAATCAGCCCCAGCATTTT
NA TRBJ1-2 TRBV7-9 NA CASSTEGISLGGKGYTF TGTGCCAGCAGCACCGAGGGCATTTCGCTCGGAGGGAAGGGCTACACCTTC
NA TRBJ2-5 TRBV18 NA CASSISQETQYF TGTGCCAGCTCAATCTCCCAAGAGACCCAGTACTTC
NA TRBJ1-1 TRBV29-1 NA CSASTNTEAFF TGCAGCGCCTCCACGAACACTGAAGCTTTCTTT
NA TRBJ1-1 TRBV5-1 NA CASSFGWDTEAFF TGCGCCAGCAGCTTTGGCTGGGACACTGAAGCTTTCTTT
NA TRBJ2-7 TRBV4-1 TRBD2 CASSPGAGEHEQYF TGCGCCAGCAGCCCAGGAGCGGGAGAGCACGAGCAGTACTTC
few TRBJ2-7 TRBV28 TRBD2 CASRESGIRSYEQYF TGTGCCAGCAGGGAGAGCGGGATACGCTCCTACGAGCAGTACTTC
NA TRBJ1-5 TRBV30 NA CAWSGGLNQPQHF TGTGCCTGGAGTGGAGGTCTCAATCAGCCCCAGCATTTT